These 27 T cell receptor beta chains were sequenced from one sample in a study of OX40 agonist ivuxolimab in advanced cancers. Clones were sequenced by immunoSEQ multiplex PCR, and TCRdb holds only the in-frame ones, with some missing. The sample has roughly 83,000 clones, 65% to 85% seen once. The source was CD4+ or CD8+ T cells sorted from blood, collected in a trial of the OX40 agonist ivuxolimab. The receptors stem from an adult with an advanced solid tumor such as melanoma, head and neck, liver or kidney cancer.

The rearrangement links TRBV4-1 to TRBJ2-2; 7 bases fit TRBD1. The CDR3 extends over 15 amino acids. Unmatched junction bases numbered 3, after V lost 4 bases and J lost 1 base. Germline CDR1 and CDR2: MGHRA and YSYEKL. The DNA for the CDR3 is TGCGCCAGCAGCCTCGACAGGGTGAACACCGGGGAGCTGTTTTTT. This sequence encodes CASSLDRVNTGELFF.

The genes are TRBV6-5 and TRBJ2-1; 7 bases map to TRBD1. V shed 0 bases, J shed 5 bases, and the junction held 7 bases outside the gene matches. Per germline, CDR1 MNHEY and CDR2 SVGAGI. This CDR3 comprises 16 residues. CDR3 amino acids: CASSYSGRGSHNEQFF. In DNA, the CDR3 is TGTGCCAGCAGTTACTCAGGCAGGGGGTCACACAATGAGCAGTTCTTC.

CDR3 region: CASSLQGGTEAFF. Here the CDR3 DNA reads TGCGCCAGCAGCTTGCAGGGGGGGACTGAAGCTTTCTTT. This chain links TRBV5-1 with TRBJ1-1; 7 bases line up with TRBD1. Germline-derived CDR1 and CDR2 are SGHRS and YFSETQ. CDR3 length: 13 residues. V lost 1 base to trimming and J lost 5 bases; unmatched junction nucleotides: 2.

The V call is TRBV23-1, the J call TRBJ2-1; TRBD2 matches 7 bases. TRBV23-1 is designated an ORF whose function remains uncertain. Trimming took 0 bases from V and 5 from J; bases not matched to a gene: 13. The CDR3 sequence is 18 residues long. The CDR3 region is CASSQSRLVEREHNEQFF. CDR3 coding DNA: TGCGCCAGCAGTCAATCGAGACTGGTCGAGCGGGAACACAATGAGCAGTTCTTC.

This clone has more than one count but fewer than ten. The chain has TRBV5-1 and TRBJ1-1; D is uncertain. V was shortened by 2 bases and J by 1 base, with 12 bases between the two germline ends. The CDR3 length is 15 residues. Germline CDR1 and CDR2: SGHRS and YFSETQ. The CDR3 region has the DNA TGCGCCAGCAGCTTAGCAGGCTTAGAGAACACTGAAGCTTTCTTT. It translates to CASSLAGLENTEAFF.

This clone was observed a single time. The chain links TRBV5-1 to TRBJ2-1; 8 nucleotides line up with TRBD2. This CDR3 is 20 amino acids long. Looked up from germline, CDR1 is SGHRS and CDR2 is YFSETQ. V dropped 4 bases and J dropped 0; count of bases not matched to a gene: 18. The DNA of the CDR3 is TGCGCCAGCAGCATCACCGGGACTAGATTTGAGTGGGGCTCCTACAATGAGCAGTTCTTC. This translates into CASSITGTRFEWGSYNEQFF.

The V gene is TRBV27, the J gene TRBJ1-5; unclear D gene. Trimming left V 3 bases short and J 0 bases short, with 6 bases between. The CDR3 totals 14 residues. Germline CDR1 MNHEY, CDR2 SMNVEV (reference sequence). This CDR3 reads CASSFYNSNQPQHF. DNA for the CDR3: TGTGCCAGCAGTTTCTACAATAGCAATCAGCCCCAGCATTTT.

A word on this clone: The identical CDR3 is also encoded by other nucleotide sequences in the sample. This chain uses TRBV27 with TRBJ1-3, with D hard to call. Germline V gives CDR1 MNHEY, CDR2 SMNVEV (reference sequence). The CDR3 contains 14 residues. V shed 2 bases and J shed 4 bases, with 9 bases lying between them. The CDR3 reads CASSLRGSGNTIYF. CDR3 sequence (DNA): TGTGCCAGCAGTTTAAGAGGGTCCGGAAACACCATATATTTT.

This clone was recorded only once. The V gene is TRBV6-5, the J gene TRBJ2-1, with TRBD1 matching over 10 bases. The CDR3 extends over 15 amino acids. Unmatched junction bases numbered 7, after V lost 6 bases and J lost 5 bases. Germline V gene sequence: CDR1 MNHEY, CDR2 SVGAGI. The DNA for the CDR3 is TGTGCCAGCAGCCCACCGGGACAGGGGAACAATGAGCAGTTCTTC. It specifies CASSPPGQGNNEQFF.

V usage is TRBV21-1 and J usage is TRBJ2-3; the tabulated D call, TRBD2, remains unverified against the DNA. TRBV21-1 is shown as a pseudogene. The CDR3 has 17 residues. The CDR3 reads CASSFKGTSGRTDTQYF. In DNA, the CDR3 is TGTGCCAGCAGCTTCAAGGGGACTAGCGGTCGCACAGATACGCAGTATTTT.

In DNA form, the CDR3 reads TGTGCCACCCACCGTGGGGGAGCTAACTATGGCTACACCTTC. As protein: CATHRGGANYGYTF. The chain combines TRBV15 with TRBJ1-2, with TRBD1 as a possible D gene (5 bases). This CDR3 has 14 amino acids. The ends were cut back, 8 bases at V and 0 bases at J, with 13 bases in the middle. Germline V gene data show CDR1 as LNHNV and CDR2 as YYDKDF (reference sequence).

This rearrangement joins TRBV2 to TRBJ2-5; TRBD2 agrees at 8 bases. With 6 bases clipped from V and 1 base from J, the junction kept 13 bases outside the gene matches. This CDR3 has 17 amino acids. Germline CDR1 and CDR2: SNHLY and FYNNEI. CDR3 DNA: TGTGCCAGCAGCGATCGGGGGACTAGAGGGGCCCAAGAGACCCAGTACTTC. Amino acids: CASSDRGTRGAQETQYF.

This sequence joins TRBV6-5 and TRBJ2-2, with D tentatively TRBD1 (5 bases). Looked up from germline, CDR1 is MNHEY and CDR2 is SVGAGI. Trimming took off 5 bases at V and 0 bases at J, with 10 bases between the two ends. CDR3 length: 15 amino acids. CDR3 in DNA: TGTGCCAGCAGTCCTGACAGATCGAACACCGGGGAGCTGTTTTTT. Protein: CASSPDRSNTGELFF.

This chain joins TRBV4-3 and TRBJ2-3; unclear D gene. The CDR3 is 18 residues long. CDR1 and CDR2 from the germline V gene are LGHNA and YSLEER. Trimming took 1 base from V and 2 from J, leaving 19 bases between them. The CDR3, as DNA: TGCGCCAGCAGCCAAGCCCGATCCTCTGTGGCTAACACAGATACGCAGTATTTT. Its translation is CASSQARSSVANTDTQYF.

This clone appeared once. The junction does not match germline at one end; this may be a read error. The CDR3 sequence is CASSGTGLPIAVF. The DNA for the CDR3 is TGTGCCAGCAGCGGGACAGGGCTTCCGATTGCCGTCTTC. V usage is TRBV2 and J usage is TRBJ1-2, with 9 nucleotides matching TRBD1. The CDR3 covers 13 residues. Germline CDR1 SNHLY, CDR2 FYNNEI.

The V gene is TRBV19, the J gene TRBJ2-5; no reliable D call. Per the germline V gene, CDR1 is LNHDA and CDR2 is SQIVND (reference sequence). There are 14 residues in the CDR3. V was cut by 3 bases and J by 3 bases, with 11 bases left in between. The CDR3 nucleotides read TGTGCCAGTAGTATGGGCGACTCCGAAGAGACCCAGTACTTC. Translated: CASSMGDSEETQYF.

The V and J genes are TRBV7-3 and TRBJ2-5, with D possibly TRBD2 on 7 matching bases. Germline V gives CDR1 SGHTA, CDR2 FQGTGA. The CDR3 sequence is 15 residues long. Trimming stripped 5 bases from V and 3 bases from J, with 16 bases between. CDR3 DNA sequence: TGTGCCAGCAGCAGCCTGGCGGGGGCAAAAGAGACCCAGTACTTC. This codes for CASSSLAGAKETQYF.

DNA for the CDR3: TGTGCCTGGAGTGTACGGGGGGCCCCCCTCTACGAGCAGTACTTC. Translation gives CAWSVRGAPLYEQYF. The J gene is TRBJ2-7, the V gene TRBV30, with a weak D call TRBD2 (7 bases). The CDR3 runs to 15 residues. V was pared by 0 bases and J by 3 bases, with 15 bases between. Per germline, CDR1 GTSNPN and CDR2 SVGIG (reference sequence).

In regard to this clone: The sample has other DNA sequences that encode this CDR3 too. The rearrangement joins TRBV11-3 to TRBJ2-7, with D possibly being TRBD2 (6 bases). The germline gives CDR1 SGHNT, CDR2 YENEEA. Deletions cut 5 bases from V and 4 bases from J, with 6 bases between. The CDR3 is made up of 11 amino acids. The CDR3: CASSREYEQYF. DNA of the CDR3: TGTGCCAGCAGCCGGGAGTACGAGCAGTACTTC.

This chain uses TRBV30 with TRBJ2-6, with 12 bases that match TRBD2. V was pared by 5 bases and J by 3 bases, with 5 bases of the junction left unmatched. The CDR3 is made up of 16 amino acids. Per germline, CDR1 GTSNPN and CDR2 SVGIG (reference sequence). CDR3 DNA sequence: TGTGCCTGGTCCAGACTAGCGGGAGTTGGGGCCAACGTCCTGACTTTC. This sequence encodes CAWSRLAGVGANVLTF.

V usage is TRBV6-1 and J usage is TRBJ2-7; D unresolved. Trimming took off 6 bases at V and 2 bases at J, with 14 bases between the two ends. CDR3 length equals 14 residues. The germline V gene has CDR1 MNHNS and CDR2 SASEGT. For the CDR3, the DNA is TGTGCCAGCAGGTCGCGCCAGGTCCCCTACGAGCAGTACTTC. Its translation is CASRSRQVPYEQYF.

This clone has more than one count but fewer than ten. The rearrangement joins TRBV2 to TRBJ2-1, with D possibly being TRBD2 (6 bases). V lost 6 bases to trimming and J lost 6 bases, with 18 bases between them. The CDR3 totals 15 residues. The germline CDR1 and CDR2 sequences are SNHLY and FYNNEI. The CDR3 bases are TGTGCCAGCAGGTGGAGGGACCCAAAGGGCAATGAGCAGTTCTTC. This codes for CASRWRDPKGNEQFF.

The chain recombines TRBV27 with TRBJ2-2, with TRBD2 identical over 14 bases. Germline CDR1 and CDR2: MNHEY and SMNVEV (reference sequence). Trimming cost V 4 bases and J 4 bases; bases outside gene matches: 14. CDR3 length equals 20 residues. The CDR3 here is CASSSGAPGTSGRITGELFF. CDR3 sequence (DNA): TGTGCCAGCAGTTCCGGAGCCCCCGGGACTAGCGGGAGAATCACCGGGGAGCTGTTTTTT.

This chain connects TRBV7-9 to TRBJ1-2; D is uncertain. Germline assignment: CDR1 SEHNR and CDR2 FQNEAQ (reference sequence). The CDR3 is 13 residues long. The V and J ends lost 5 bases and 4 bases respectively, with 11 bases between them. CDR3 coding DNA: TGTGCCAGCAGCCCACAGCTTATCTATGGCTACACCTTC. Translated, it gives CASSPQLIYGYTF.

This chain joins TRBV7-2 and TRBJ2-3; possible D gene TRBD2, 5 bases. The V gene lost 7 bases and the J gene lost 0 bases, with 17 bases spanning the gap. The CDR3 covers 16 residues. Germline CDR1 reads SGHTA; CDR2 reads FQGNSA. CDR3 sequence (DNA): TGTGCCAGCACCCAACTTGGCGGGTCTAGCACAGATACGCAGTATTTT. Translating it yields CASTQLGGSSTDTQYF. Drawing the rest from reference TRBV7-2 and TRBJ2-3, the complete variable domain is GAGVSQSPSNKVTEKGKDVELRCDPISGHTALYWYRQSLGQGLEFLIYFQGNSAPDKSGLPSDRFSAERTGGSVSTLTIQRTQQEDSAVYLCASTQLGGSSTDTQYFGPGTRLTVL.

The V gene is TRBV11-2, the J gene TRBJ2-5, with D possibly matching TRBD1 (6 bases). Gene TRBJ2-7 matches the end of the DNA better, so the J call may be wrong. CDR1 and CDR2 from the germline V gene are SGHAT and FQNNGV. CDR3 length: 18 amino acids. CDR3: CASSLPKTQGPDSYEQYF. CDR3 coding DNA: TGTGCCAGCAGCTTACCTAAAACCCAGGGGCCCGACTCCTACGAGCAGTACTTC.

This chain uses TRBV4-1 with TRBJ2-1; D gene uncertain. V dropped 0 bases and J dropped 0 bases, with 9 bases sitting between them. This CDR3 contains 16 residues. From germline, CDR1 is MGHRA and CDR2 YSYEKL. CDR3 residues: CASSQDIPYSYNEQFF. CDR3 nucleotide sequence: TGCGCCAGCAGCCAAGATATCCCCTACTCCTACAATGAGCAGTTCTTC.